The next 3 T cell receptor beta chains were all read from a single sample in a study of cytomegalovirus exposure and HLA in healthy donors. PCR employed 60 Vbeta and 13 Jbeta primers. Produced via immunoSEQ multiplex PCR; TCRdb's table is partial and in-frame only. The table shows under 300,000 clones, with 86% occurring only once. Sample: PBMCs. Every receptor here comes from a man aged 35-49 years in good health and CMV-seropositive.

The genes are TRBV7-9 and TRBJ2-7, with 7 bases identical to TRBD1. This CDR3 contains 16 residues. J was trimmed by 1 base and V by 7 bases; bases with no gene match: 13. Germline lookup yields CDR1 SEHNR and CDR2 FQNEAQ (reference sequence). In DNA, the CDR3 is TGTGCCAGCACCTCGGGGTGGGACAGCCGTTCCTACGAGCAGTACTTC. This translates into CASTSGWDSRSYEQYF.

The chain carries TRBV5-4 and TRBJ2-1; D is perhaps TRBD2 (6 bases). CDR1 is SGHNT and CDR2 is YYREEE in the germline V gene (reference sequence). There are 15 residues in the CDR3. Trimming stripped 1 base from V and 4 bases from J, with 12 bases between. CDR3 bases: TGTGCCAGCAGCTTGCGACGGGAGAAGTACAATGAGCAGTTCTTC. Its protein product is CASSLRREKYNEQFF.

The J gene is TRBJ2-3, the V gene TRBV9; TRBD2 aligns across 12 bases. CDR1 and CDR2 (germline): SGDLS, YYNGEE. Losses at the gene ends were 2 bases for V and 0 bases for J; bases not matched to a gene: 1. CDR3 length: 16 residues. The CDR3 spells CASSVGTSGSTDTQYF. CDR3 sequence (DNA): TGTGCCAGCAGCGTCGGGACTAGCGGGAGCACAGATACGCAGTATTTT.